This TCR beta chain derives from a study of blood T cells in healthy people across ages. This clonotype was observed a handful of times. Antigen: not known. CDR1 and CDR2 from the germline V gene are MGHDK and SYGVNS. V trimming: 8 bases; J trimming: 1 base; junction bases outside the gene matches: 14. The CDR3 runs 18 residues. Points from the study as a whole: Those diversity estimates obtained from one million T cells were thought to be underestimates. Roughly linearly, TCR beta diversity per million T cells fell as age increased. Unsorted PBMCs blocked a conclusive comparison of naive and antigen-experienced cells.

Next came a second PCR, run for roughly 7 to 12 cycles, which used a sample-barcoded 5' primer along with a J-beta primer mix. TCRdb recomputed calls from the 5' RACE reads with MiXCR, one row per CDR3 protein. The repertoire holds roughly 550,000 distinct CDR3 sequences, less than 25% seen once, with less than 9% in the top ten. Another study also made use of these data, one on T cells of mothers and their children. From that report: Reads obtained per mother exceeded 10 million TCR beta CDR3 reads, with approximately 3 million obtained per child.

The source material was blood. The V call is TRBV25-1, the J call TRBJ2-1; 10 nucleotides match TRBD2. The TCR originated in a boy between 10 and 17 years old in good health. CDR3 sequence (DNA): TGTGCCAGCGAATACCCGAGCGGGAGGGCCGGGTCCTACAATGAGCAGTTCTTC. This gives the protein CASEYPSGRAGSYNEQFF.